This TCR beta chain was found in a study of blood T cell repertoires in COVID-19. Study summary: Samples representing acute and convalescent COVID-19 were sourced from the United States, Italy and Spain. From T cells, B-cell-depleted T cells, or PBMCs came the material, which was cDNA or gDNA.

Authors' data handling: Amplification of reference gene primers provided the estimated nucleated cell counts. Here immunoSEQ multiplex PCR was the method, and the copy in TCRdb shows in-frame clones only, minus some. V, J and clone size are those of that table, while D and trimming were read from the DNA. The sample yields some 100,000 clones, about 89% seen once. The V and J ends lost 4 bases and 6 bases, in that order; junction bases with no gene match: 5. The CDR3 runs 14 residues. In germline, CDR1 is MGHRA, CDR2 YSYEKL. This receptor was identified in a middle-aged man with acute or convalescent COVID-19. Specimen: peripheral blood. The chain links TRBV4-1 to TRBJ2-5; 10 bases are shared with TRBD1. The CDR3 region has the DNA TGCGCCAGCAGCCTGACAGGGGGCGAACAGACCCAGTACTTC. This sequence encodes CASSLTGGEQTQYF.